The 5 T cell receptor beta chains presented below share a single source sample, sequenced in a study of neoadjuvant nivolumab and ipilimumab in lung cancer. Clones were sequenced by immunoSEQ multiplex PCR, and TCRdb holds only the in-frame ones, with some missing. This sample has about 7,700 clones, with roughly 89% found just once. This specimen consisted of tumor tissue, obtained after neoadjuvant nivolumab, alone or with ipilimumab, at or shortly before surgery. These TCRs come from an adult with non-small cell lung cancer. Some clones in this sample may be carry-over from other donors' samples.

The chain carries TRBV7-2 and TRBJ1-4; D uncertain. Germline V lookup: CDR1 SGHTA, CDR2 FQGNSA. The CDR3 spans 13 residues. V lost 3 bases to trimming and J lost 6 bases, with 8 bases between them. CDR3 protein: CASSFGLDEKLFF. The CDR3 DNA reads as TGTGCCAGCAGCTTCGGACTGGATGAAAAACTGTTTTTT.

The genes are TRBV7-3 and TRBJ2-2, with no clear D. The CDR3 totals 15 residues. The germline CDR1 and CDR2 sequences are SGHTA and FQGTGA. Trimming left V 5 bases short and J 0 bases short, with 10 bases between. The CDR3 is CASSVSPSNTGELFF. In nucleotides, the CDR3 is TGTGCCAGCAGCGTTAGCCCATCGAACACCGGGGAGCTGTTTTTT.

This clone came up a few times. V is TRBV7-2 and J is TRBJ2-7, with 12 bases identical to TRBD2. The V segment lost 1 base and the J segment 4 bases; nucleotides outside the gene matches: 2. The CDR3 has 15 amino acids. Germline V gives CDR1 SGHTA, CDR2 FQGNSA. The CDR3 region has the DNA TGTGCCAGCAGCTTAGGACTAGCGGGAGTTTACGAGCAGTACTTC. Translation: CASSLGLAGVYEQYF.

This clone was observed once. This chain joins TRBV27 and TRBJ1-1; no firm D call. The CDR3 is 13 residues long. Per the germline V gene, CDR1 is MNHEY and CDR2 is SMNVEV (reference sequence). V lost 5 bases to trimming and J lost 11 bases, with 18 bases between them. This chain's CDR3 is CASSLRRNSAAFF. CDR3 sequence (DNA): TGTGCCAGCAGTCTTCGACGGAACTCCGCTGCTTTCTTT.

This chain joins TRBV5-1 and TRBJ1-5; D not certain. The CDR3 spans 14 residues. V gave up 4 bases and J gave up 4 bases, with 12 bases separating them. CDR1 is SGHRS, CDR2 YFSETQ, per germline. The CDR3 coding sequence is TGCGCCAGCAGCCTGGGGTCGGGTAATCAGCCCCAGCATTTT. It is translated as CASSLGSGNQPQHF.